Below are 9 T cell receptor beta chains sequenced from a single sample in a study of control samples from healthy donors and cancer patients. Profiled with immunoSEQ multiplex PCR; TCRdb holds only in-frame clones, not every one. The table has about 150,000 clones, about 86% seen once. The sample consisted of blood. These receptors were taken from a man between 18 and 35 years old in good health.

For the CDR3, the DNA is TGTGCCAGCAGCTCCCCCGGACAGATGGAAGCTTTCTTT. Translating it yields CASSSPGQMEAFF. The chain links TRBV11-1 to TRBJ1-1; D is perhaps TRBD1 (6 bases). CDR3 size: 13 residues. The germline gives CDR1 SGHAT, CDR2 FQDESV (reference sequence). Between the trimmed V and J ends, which lost 4 bases and 8 bases, there was a span of 14 bases.

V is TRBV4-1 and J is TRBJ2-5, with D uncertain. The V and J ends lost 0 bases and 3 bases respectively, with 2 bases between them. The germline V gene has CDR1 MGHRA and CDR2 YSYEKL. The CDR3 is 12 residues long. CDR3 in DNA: TGCGCCAGCAGCCAAGATGAAGAGACCCAGTACTTC. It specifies CASSQDEETQYF.

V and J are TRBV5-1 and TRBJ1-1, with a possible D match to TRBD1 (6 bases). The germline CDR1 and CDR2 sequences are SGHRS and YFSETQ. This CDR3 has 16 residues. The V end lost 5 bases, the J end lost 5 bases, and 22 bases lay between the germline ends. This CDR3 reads CASSTGLPGQGTEAFF. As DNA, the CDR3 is TGCGCCAGCAGTACGGGACTTCCAGGCCAGGGGACTGAAGCTTTCTTT.

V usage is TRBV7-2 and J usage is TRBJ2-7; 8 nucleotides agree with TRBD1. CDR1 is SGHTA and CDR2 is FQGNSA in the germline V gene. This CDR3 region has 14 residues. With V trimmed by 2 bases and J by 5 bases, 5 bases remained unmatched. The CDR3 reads CASSLYSTGDEQYF. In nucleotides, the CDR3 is TGTGCCAGCAGCTTATATTCGACAGGGGACGAGCAGTACTTC.

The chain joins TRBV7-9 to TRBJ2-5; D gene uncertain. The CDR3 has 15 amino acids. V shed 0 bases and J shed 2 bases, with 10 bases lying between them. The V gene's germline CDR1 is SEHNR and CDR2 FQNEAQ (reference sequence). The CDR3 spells CASSLALGLQETQYF. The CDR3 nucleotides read TGTGCCAGCAGCTTAGCGCTAGGGCTACAAGAGACCCAGTACTTC.

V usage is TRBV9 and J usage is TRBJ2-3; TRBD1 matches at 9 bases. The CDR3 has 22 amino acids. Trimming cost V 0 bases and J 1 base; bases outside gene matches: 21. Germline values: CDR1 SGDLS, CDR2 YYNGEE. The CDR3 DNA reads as TGTGCCAGCAGCGTAGCGGATGGACTCGACAGGGGGGGTAGCGGACGCACAGATACGCAGTATTTT. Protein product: CASSVADGLDRGGSGRTDTQYF.

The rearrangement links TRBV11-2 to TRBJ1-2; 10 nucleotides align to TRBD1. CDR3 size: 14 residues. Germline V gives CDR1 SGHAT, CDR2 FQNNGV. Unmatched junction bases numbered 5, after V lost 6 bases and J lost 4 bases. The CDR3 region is CASSPGQGFYGYTF. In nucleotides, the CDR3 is TGTGCCAGCAGTCCGGGACAGGGGTTCTATGGCTACACCTTC.

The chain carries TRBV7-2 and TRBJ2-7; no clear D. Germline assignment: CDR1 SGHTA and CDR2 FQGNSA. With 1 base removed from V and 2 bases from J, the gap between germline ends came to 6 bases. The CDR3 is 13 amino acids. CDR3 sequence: CASSLGYAYEQYF. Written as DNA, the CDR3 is TGTGCCAGCAGCTTAGGATACGCCTACGAGCAGTACTTC. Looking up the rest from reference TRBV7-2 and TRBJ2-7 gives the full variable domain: GAGVSQSPSNKVTEKGKDVELRCDPISGHTALYWYRQSLGQGLEFLIYFQGNSAPDKSGLPSDRFSAERTGGSVSTLTIQRTQQEDSAVYLCASSLGYAYEQYFGPGTRLTVT.

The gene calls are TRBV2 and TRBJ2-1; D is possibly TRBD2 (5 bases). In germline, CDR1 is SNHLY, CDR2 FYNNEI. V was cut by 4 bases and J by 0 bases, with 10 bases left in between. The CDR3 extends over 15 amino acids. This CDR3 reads CASSGTFRSYNEQFF. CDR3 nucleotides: TGTGCCAGCAGTGGGACTTTCCGCTCCTACAATGAGCAGTTCTTC.